This entry describes one T cell receptor beta chain. Profiling relied on immunoSEQ multiplex PCR, and the TCRdb table lists in-frame clones only, not all of them. Of under 150,000 clones listed, about 93% are singletons. The data were taken from a study of OX40 agonist ivuxolimab in advanced cancers. The CDR3 has 15 residues. V trimming: 1 base; J trimming: 10 bases; junction bases outside the gene matches: 6. Looked up from germline, CDR1 is MNHNS and CDR2 is SASEGT. This specimen was CD4+ or CD8+ T cells sorted from blood, taken in a trial of the OX40 agonist ivuxolimab. The source of this sequence is an adult with an advanced solid tumor such as melanoma, head and neck, liver or kidney cancer. The chain couples TRBV6-1 to TRBJ1-6; 8 bases are shared with TRBD1. DNA of the CDR3: TGTGCCAGCAGTGAAGAGGCAGGGGGCCGATCACCCCTCCACTTT. Translated, it gives CASSEEAGGRSPLHF.